Below are 10 T cell receptor beta chains sequenced from a single sample in a study of TIL therapy for anti-PD-1-resistant metastatic lung cancer. The immunoSEQ assay was v3. TCRdb keeps only in-frame clones here, not all; method: immunoSEQ multiplex PCR. In the table there are approximately 60,000 clones, 80% to 90% of which are singletons. The time point denotes: pre-treatment sample, taken before nivolumab and TIL therapy. Sequenced material: blood, taken at baseline. These receptors were taken from a person aged 25-79 years with non-small cell lung cancer.

V is TRBV24-1 and J is TRBJ2-3; D might be TRBD1 (6 bases). Between the trimmed V and J ends, which lost 3 bases and 7 bases, there was a span of 16 bases. CDR1 is KGHDR and CDR2 is SFDVKD in the germline V gene. CDR3 size: 15 residues. The CDR3 loop reads CATSDNRDKIYTQYF. In DNA, the CDR3 is TGTGCCACCAGTGATAACCGGGACAAAATCTATACGCAGTATTTT.

The chain joins TRBV6-2 or TRBV6-3 to TRBJ2-7; 11 bases line up with TRBD2. The germline gives CDR1 MNHEY, CDR2 SVGEGT. Germline trimming cut 2 bases from V and 0 bases from J; bases unmatched to any gene: 6. This CDR3 has 17 amino acids. The CDR3 nucleotides are TGTGCCAGCAGTTACCCCACTAGCGGGAGTTCCTCCTACGAGCAGTACTTC. Translation: CASSYPTSGSSSYEQYF.

This clone was observed a single time. The rearrangement uses TRBV5-1 and TRBJ2-1; D may be TRBD1 (6 bases). Trimming took 5 bases from V and 8 from J, leaving 17 bases between them. Germline V gene data show CDR1 as SGHRS and CDR2 as YFSETQ. CDR3 length: 14 residues. CDR3 sequence reads: CASRPAQGFDEQFF. DNA of the CDR3: TGCGCCAGCAGGCCCGCGCAGGGGTTCGATGAGCAGTTCTTC.

The rearrangement uses TRBV6-1 and TRBJ1-5, with D unclear. Germline CDR1 MNHNS, CDR2 SASEGT. This CDR3 spans 13 amino acids. V lost 1 base, J lost 7 bases, and 8 bases lay in between. The CDR3: CASSEVGKQPQHF. DNA for the CDR3: TGTGCCAGCAGTGAAGTGGGGAAACAGCCCCAGCATTTT.

V and J are TRBV28 and TRBJ1-4, with D uncertain. Trimming took off 1 base at V and 10 bases at J, with 7 bases between the two ends. The CDR3 runs 12 residues. CDR1 and CDR2 (germline): MDHEN, SYDVKM. The CDR3 region is CASSLFGGKLFF. In DNA, the CDR3 is TGTGCCAGCAGTTTATTTGGCGGAAAACTGTTTTTT.

The chain couples TRBV6-6 to TRBJ2-1; 11 bases line up with TRBD2. Germline CDR1 and CDR2: MNHNY and SVGAGI (reference sequence). The ends lost 5 bases at V and 5 bases at J; junction bases unmatched: 5. There are 15 residues in the CDR3. CDR3 DNA sequence: TGTGCCAGCAGTATCGGGACTAGCGGTAACAATGAGCAGTTCTTC. Its protein is CASSIGTSGNNEQFF.

This clone was detected only once. One junction end disagrees with the germline gene, perhaps due to a read error. This chain links TRBV7-7 with TRBJ2-1; 13 bases are a match to TRBD2. Germline V gene data show CDR1 as SSHAT and CDR2 as FNYEAQ (reference sequence). This CDR3 region has 16 residues. CDR3 nucleotide sequence: TGTGCTAGCAGCTCCCAGGGACTAGCGGGAACTAATGAGCAGTTCTTC. This translates into CASSSQGLAGTNEQFF. Full variable domain (missing parts from reference TRBV7-7 and TRBJ2-1): GAGVSQSPRYKVTKRGQDVTLRCDPISSHATLYWYQQALGQGPEFLTYFNYEAQPDKSGLPSDRFSAERPEGSISTLTIQRTEQRDSAMYRCASSSQGLAGTNEQFFGPGTRLTVL.

The rearrangement joins TRBV9 to TRBJ2-2; D remains ambiguous. CDR1 is SGDLS, CDR2 YYNGEE, per germline. Trimming left V 4 bases short and J 4 bases short, with 5 bases between. The length of the CDR3 is 12 residues. CDR3 DNA: TGTGCCAGCAGCCCGCCCACCGGGGAGCTGTTTTTT. The encoded protein is CASSPPTGELFF.

The rearrangement links TRBV7-9 to TRBJ2-1; D is possibly TRBD1 (5 bases). CDR1 is SEHNR, CDR2 FQNEAQ, per germline (reference sequence). The CDR3 has 17 residues. V was cut by 4 bases and J by 6 bases, with 22 bases left in between. CDR3 amino acids: CASSSRLGQFPSNEQFF. For the CDR3, the DNA is TGTGCCAGCAGCTCCCGTCTGGGGCAGTTCCCCTCCAATGAGCAGTTCTTC.

The V and J genes are TRBV12-5 and TRBJ1-5; D is ambiguous. The germline V and J ends were trimmed by 7 bases and 7 bases, with 14 bases remaining between them. The CDR3 has 13 residues. Germline V gene data show CDR1 as LGHNT and CDR2 as FRNRAP. CDR3 amino acids: CASAAEEGQPQHF. The CDR3 DNA sequence: TGTGCTAGTGCCGCAGAGGAGGGCCAGCCCCAGCATTTT.